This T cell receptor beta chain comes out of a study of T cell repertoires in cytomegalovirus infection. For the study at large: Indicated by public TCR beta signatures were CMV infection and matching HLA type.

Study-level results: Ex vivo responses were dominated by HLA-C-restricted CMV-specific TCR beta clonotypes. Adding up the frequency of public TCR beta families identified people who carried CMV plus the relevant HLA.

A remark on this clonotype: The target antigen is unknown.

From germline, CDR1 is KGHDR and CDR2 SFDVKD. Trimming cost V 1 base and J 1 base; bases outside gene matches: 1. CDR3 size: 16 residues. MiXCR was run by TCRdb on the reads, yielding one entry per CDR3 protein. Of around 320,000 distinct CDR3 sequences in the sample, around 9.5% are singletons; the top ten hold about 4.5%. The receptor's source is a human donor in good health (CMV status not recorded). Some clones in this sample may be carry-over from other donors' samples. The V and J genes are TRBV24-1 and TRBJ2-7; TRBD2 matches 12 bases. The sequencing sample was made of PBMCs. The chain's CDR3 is CATSDLLAGGSYEQYF. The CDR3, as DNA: TGTGCCACCAGTGATTTACTAGCGGGAGGATCCTACGAGCAGTACTTC.